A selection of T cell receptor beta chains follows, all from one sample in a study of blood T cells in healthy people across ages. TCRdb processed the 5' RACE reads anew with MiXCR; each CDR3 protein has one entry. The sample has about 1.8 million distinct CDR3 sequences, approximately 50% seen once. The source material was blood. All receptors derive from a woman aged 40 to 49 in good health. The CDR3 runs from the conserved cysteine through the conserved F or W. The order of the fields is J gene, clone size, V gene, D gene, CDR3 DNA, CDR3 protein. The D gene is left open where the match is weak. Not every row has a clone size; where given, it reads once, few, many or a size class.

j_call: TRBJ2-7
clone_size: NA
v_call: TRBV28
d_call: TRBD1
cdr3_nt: TGTGCCAGCAAGACAGGGGGGAACTACGAGCAGTACTTC
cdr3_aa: CASKTGGNYEQYF

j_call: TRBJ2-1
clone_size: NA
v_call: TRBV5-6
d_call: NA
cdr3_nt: TGTGTCAGCAGCCCCCGGGCCAGGGCATCCAATGAGCAGTTCTTC
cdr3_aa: CVSSPRARASNEQFF

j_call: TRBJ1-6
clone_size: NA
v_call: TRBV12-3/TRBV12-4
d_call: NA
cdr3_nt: TGTGCCAGCAGTTTTGCACAGAATAATTCACCCCTCCACTTT
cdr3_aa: CASSFAQNNSPLHF

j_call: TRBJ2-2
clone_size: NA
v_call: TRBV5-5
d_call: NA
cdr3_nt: TGTGCTAGCAGCTTGGAGCGTCGGGCCGGAACCGGGGAGCTGTTTTTT
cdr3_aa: CASSLERRAGTGELFF

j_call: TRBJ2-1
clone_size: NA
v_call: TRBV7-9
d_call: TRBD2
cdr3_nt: TGTGCCAGCAGCTTTATTGGGAAGAGGGAGCGAGCGGGGTTTATTGAGCAGTTCTTC
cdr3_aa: CASSFIGKRERAGFIEQFF

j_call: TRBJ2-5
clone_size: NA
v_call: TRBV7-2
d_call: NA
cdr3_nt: TGTGCCAGCAGCCCTAACGCAGGGGCGGTAGAGACCCAGTACTTC
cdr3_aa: CASSPNAGAVETQYF

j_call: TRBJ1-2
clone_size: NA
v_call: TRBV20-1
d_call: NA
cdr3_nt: TGCAGTGCAGAGGGGGGGACAAACTATGGCTACACCTTC
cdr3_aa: CSAEGGTNYGYTF

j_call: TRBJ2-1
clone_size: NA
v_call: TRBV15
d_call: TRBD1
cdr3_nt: TGTGCCACCAGCAGGGGAGGGACAGGGGGCAATGAGCAGTTCTTC
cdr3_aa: CATSRGGTGGNEQFF

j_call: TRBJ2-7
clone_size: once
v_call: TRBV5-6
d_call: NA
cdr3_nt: TGTGCCAGCAGCTTGCAGGGGCAAGCTCCTACGAGCAGTACCTTC
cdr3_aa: CASSLQGQAPTSSTF

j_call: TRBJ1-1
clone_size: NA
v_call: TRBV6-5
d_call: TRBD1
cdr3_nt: TGTGCCAGCAGTTCCCGGCTGACAGGGGGAAGGACTGAAGCTTTCTTT
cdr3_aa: CASSSRLTGGRTEAFF

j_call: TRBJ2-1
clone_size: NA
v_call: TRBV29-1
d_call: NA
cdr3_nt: TGCAGCGTTCCAGGGTACCTGTACTACAATGAGCAGTTCTTC
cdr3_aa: CSVPGYLYYNEQFF

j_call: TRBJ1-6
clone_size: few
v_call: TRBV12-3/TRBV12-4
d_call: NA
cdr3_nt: TGTGCCAGCAGCTTTAATTCACCTAGTTCACCCCTCCACTTT
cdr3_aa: CASSFNSPSSPLHF

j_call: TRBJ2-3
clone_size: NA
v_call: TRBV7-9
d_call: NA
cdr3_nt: TGTGCCAGCAGCTCCTACAGGGCGAATGCAGATACGCAGTATTTT
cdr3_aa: CASSSYRANADTQYF

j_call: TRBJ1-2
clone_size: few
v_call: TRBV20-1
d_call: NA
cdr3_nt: TGCAGTGCCCCCTGGGGCAGCGCTCTAGCTAACTATGGCTACACCTTC
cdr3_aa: CSAPWGSALANYGYTF

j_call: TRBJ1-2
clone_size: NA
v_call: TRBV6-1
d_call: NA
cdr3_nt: TGTGCCAGCAGTGAAGCGCGGACCATCTACAACTACACCTTC
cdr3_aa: CASSEARTIYNYTF

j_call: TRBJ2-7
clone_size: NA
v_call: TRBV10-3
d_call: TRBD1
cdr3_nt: TGTGCCATCGGTGAGTCGGGACAGTTCTCCTACGAGCAGTACTTC
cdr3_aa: CAIGESGQFSYEQYF

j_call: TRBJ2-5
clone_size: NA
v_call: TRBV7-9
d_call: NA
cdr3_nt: TGTGCCAGCAGCAAAGCCGACGGACAAGAGACCCAGTACTTC
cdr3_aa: CASSKADGQETQYF

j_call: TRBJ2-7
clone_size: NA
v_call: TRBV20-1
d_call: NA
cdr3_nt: TGCAGTGCTAGTGACGTATTCAGGGCCCGTGGCGAGCAGTACTTC
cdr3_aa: CSASDVFRARGEQYF

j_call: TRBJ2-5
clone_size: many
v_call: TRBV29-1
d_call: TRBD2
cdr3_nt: TGCAGCGTTGAAGGGACTAGCGTGGAGACCCAGTACTTC
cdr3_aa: CSVEGTSVETQYF

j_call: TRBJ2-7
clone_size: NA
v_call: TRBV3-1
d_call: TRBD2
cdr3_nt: TGTGCCAGCAGCCACTTAGCGGGGGCCGTCTCCTACGAGCAGTACTTC
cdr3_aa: CASSHLAGAVSYEQYF

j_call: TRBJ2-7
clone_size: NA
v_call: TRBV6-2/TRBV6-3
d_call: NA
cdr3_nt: TGTGCCAGCAGTTACTGGGCAGACTCCTACGAGCAGTACTTC
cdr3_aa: CASSYWADSYEQYF

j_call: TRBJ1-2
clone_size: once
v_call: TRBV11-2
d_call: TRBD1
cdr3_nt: TGCGCCAGCAGCTTAGGGAGAGACAGGGGAAACTATGGCTACACCTTC
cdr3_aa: CASSLGRDRGNYGYTF

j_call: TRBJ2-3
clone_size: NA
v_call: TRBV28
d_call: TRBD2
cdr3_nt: TGTGCCAGCAGTTTGCTTGGAGCGGGGGGGAGCACAGATACGCAGTATTTT
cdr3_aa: CASSLLGAGGSTDTQYF

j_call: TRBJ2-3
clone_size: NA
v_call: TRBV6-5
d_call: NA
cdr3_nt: TGTGCCAGCAGACATCTCGCCGCGGTGCTGGCAGATACGCAGTATTTT
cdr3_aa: CASRHLAAVLADTQYF

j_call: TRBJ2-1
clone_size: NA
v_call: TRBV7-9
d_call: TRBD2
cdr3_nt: TGTGCCAGCAGCTCGAAAACCGGGACTAGCGATATTAATGAGCAGTTCTTC
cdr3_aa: CASSSKTGTSDINEQFF

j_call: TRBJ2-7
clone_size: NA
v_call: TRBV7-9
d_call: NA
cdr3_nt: TGTGCCAGCAGCTCCCCGAGTGGGAGAGCCTACGAGCAGTACTTC
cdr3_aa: CASSSPSGRAYEQYF